This TCR beta chain was sequenced in a study of OX40 agonist ivuxolimab in advanced cancers. Study-wide background: Ivuxolimab, an antibody that agonizes OX40 (CD134), was administered to the patients. Three dose-escalation patients had partial responses: one with hepatocellular carcinoma and two with cutaneous melanoma.

With regard to this clone: Its antigen is still unknown.

CDR3 length: 15 amino acids. Trimming took 6 bases from V and 7 from J; bases not matched to a gene: 7. The germline gives CDR1 LNHDA, CDR2 SQIVND (reference sequence). Assay used: immunoSEQ multiplex PCR; TCRdb lists only in-frame clones, some missing. The sample consists of about 72,000 clones, 75% to 95% of them appearing once. Study results and caveats: Expanded clones were, on average, more numerous among CD8+ T cells than CD4+. Relatively little clonal expansion, among the lowest observed, appeared in partial responders at 0.1-3.0 mg/kg.

V is TRBV19 and J is TRBJ2-1, with 12 positions matching TRBD2. This clonotype was obtained from an adult with an advanced solid tumor such as melanoma, head and neck, liver or kidney cancer. The specimen comprised CD4+ or CD8+ T cells sorted from blood, sampled in a trial of the OX40 agonist ivuxolimab. DNA of the CDR3: TGTGCCAGTAGACTACTAGCGGGGGGTACAAATGAGCAGTTCTTC. Translation: CASRLLAGGTNEQFF.